This passage covers 21 T cell receptor beta chains from one sample sequenced in a study of T cell clonality in common variable immunodeficiency. Regarding the study as a whole: Reportedly, TCR beta sequences from common variable immunodeficiency showed fewer deletions and N-nucleotide insertions.

Profiling relied on immunoSEQ multiplex PCR, and the TCRdb table lists in-frame clones only, not all of them. This sample carries fewer than 30,000 clones, none of them present only once. No antigen has been assigned to these receptors. Sequenced input: peripheral blood mononuclear cells. The source is a human donor with common variable immunodeficiency.

Concerning this clone: The CDR3 is cut off 3 residues early in the read; its end comes from the germline J gene. V gene TRBV2 combines with J gene TRBJ1-4; unclear D gene. The CDR3 has 14 amino acids. Germline CDR1 reads SNHLY; CDR2 reads FYNNEI. V was trimmed by 6 bases and J by 7 bases, leaving 15 bases between them. The CDR3 bases that were read are TGTGCCAGCAGGTCGAGGGTTGGCGTTGAAAAA. As protein: CASRSRVGVEK. The full CDR3 protein is CASRSRVGVEKLFF. Full variable domain (rest looked up from reference TRBV2 and TRBJ1-4): EPEVTQTPSHQVTQMGQEVILRCVPISNHLYFYWYRQILGQKVEFLVSFYNNEISEKSEIFDDQFSVERPDGSNFTLKIRSTKLEDSAMYFCASRSRVGVEKLFFGSGTQLSVL.

This clone was recorded at least ten times. The CDR3 end falls 3 residues outside the read, so it is completed with the germline J gene. The V and J genes are TRBV10-1 and TRBJ2-2, with TRBD1 matching 12 bases. V was clipped by 11 bases and J by 5 bases; unmatched bases: 18. CDR3 length: 18 residues. The V gene's germline CDR1 is WNHNN and CDR2 SYGVQD (reference sequence). This chain's CDR3 is CARQPGQGAFWLTGELFF. The CDR3 bases that were read are TGCGCCCGACAGCCGGGACAGGGGGCGTTTTGGTTAACCGGGGAG.

A note on this clone: The DNA ends 3 residues before the CDR3 does, and the rest of the CDR3 is filled in from the germline J gene. Other DNA sequences of this sample code for an identical CDR3. This chain uses TRBV7-6 with TRBJ2-1; D gene uncertain. V gave up 2 bases and J gave up 6 bases, with 14 bases separating them. The CDR3 contains 15 residues. Germline V gene data show CDR1 as SGHVS and CDR2 as FNYEAQ. CDR3 DNA (partial): TGTGCCAGCAGCTTACGTCCCCTAGTTGTCAATGAG. This sequence encodes CASSLRPLVVNE. The entire CDR3 sequence reads CASSLRPLVVNEQFF.

Concerning this clone: The read is 3 residues too short to cover the CDR3 end, so that end is filled in from the germline J gene. This chain joins TRBV20-1 and TRBJ1-2; 7 nucleotides agree with TRBD1. Trimming took 6 bases from V and 1 from J; bases not matched to a gene: 14. Germline V gene data show CDR1 as DFQATT and CDR2 as SNEGSKA (reference sequence). This CDR3 has 16 amino acids. The sequenced CDR3 bases are TGCAGTGCCTTGTCTGGTGGCAGGGGGTTTAACTATGGC. It codes for CSALSGGRGFNYG. The entire CDR3 is CSALSGGRGFNYGYTF.

This clone was picked up many times. The CDR3 end is not reached by the read, which stops 3 residues before it; the germline J gene fills it in. The chain links TRBV5-1 to TRBJ2-2; 8 bases are shared with TRBD1. This CDR3 spans 15 amino acids. Germline V gene data show CDR1 as SGHRS and CDR2 as YFSETQ. V trimming: 0 bases; J trimming: 4 bases; junction bases outside the gene matches: 2. CDR3 DNA (partial): TGCGCCAGCAGCTTGGGCAGGGGGCTCACCGGGGAG. It specifies CASSLGRGLTGE. The CDR3 in full is CASSLGRGLTGELFF.

In regard to this clone: The read finishes 3 residues shy of the CDR3 end, and the germline J gene is used to complete it. The V call is TRBV2, the J call TRBJ2-1; 10 nucleotides match TRBD2. Germline loops: CDR1 SNHLY, CDR2 FYNNEI. V gave up 6 bases and J gave up 5 bases; unmatched junction bases: 7. The CDR3 runs 15 residues. The covered CDR3 bases are TGTGCCAGCAGGGAGAGACTAGCGGGTCACAATGAG. Translated, it gives CASRERLAGHNE. The CDR3 in full is CASRERLAGHNEQFF.

This clone was counted between two and nine times. The sequenced fragment ends 3 residues before the CDR3 boundary, so the rest is inferred from the germline J gene. The chain has TRBV6-1 and TRBJ2-7, with TRBD1 identical over 7 bases. CDR3 length equals 13 residues. J gave up 3 bases and V 3 bases, and 2 bases lay outside the gene matches. Germline CDR1 reads MNHNS; CDR2 reads SASEGT. CDR3 in amino acids: CASSETGLYEQYF. Partial CDR3 DNA: TGTGCCAGCAGTGAGACAGGGCTCTACGAG.

This clone appeared a few times. Read sequence stops 3 residues before the CDR3 end, and the germline J gene provides the missing end. J is TRBJ2-7 and V is TRBV2; 11 positions agree with TRBD2. After removal of 8 bases from V and 2 bases from J, the junction contained 14 bases not matched to a gene. CDR1 and CDR2 from the germline V gene are SNHLY and FYNNEI. The CDR3 sequence is 17 residues long. The part of the CDR3 DNA that was read is TGTGCCAGCCGGAACCCCCCAATGGGACTAGCGGCCTACGAG. It encodes CASRNPPMGLAAYE. The CDR3, in full, reads CASRNPPMGLAAYEQYF. The full variable domain, with the rest looked up from reference TRBV2 and TRBJ2-7, is EPEVTQTPSHQVTQMGQEVILRCVPISNHLYFYWYRQILGQKVEFLVSFYNNEISEKSEIFDDQFSVERPDGSNFTLKIRSTKLEDSAMYFCASRNPPMGLAAYEQYFGPGTRLTVT.

This clone was recorded at least ten times. The read is 3 residues too short to cover the CDR3 end, so that end is filled in from the germline J gene. The V gene is TRBV30, the J gene TRBJ1-6, with D possibly being TRBD1 (5 bases). The V gene lost 4 bases and the J gene lost 1 base, with 5 bases spanning the gap. The CDR3 contains 13 residues. The germline V gene has CDR1 GTSNPN and CDR2 SVGIG (reference sequence). The CDR3 loop reads CAWKGSYNSPLHF. The CDR3 DNA, read in part, is TGTGCCTGGAAGGGGTCCTATAATTCACCC.

This clone appeared many times. Read data end 3 residues before the CDR3 end; the end is taken from the germline J gene. The V call is TRBV20-1, the J call TRBJ1-4; D is uncertain. The CDR3 length is 13 residues. CDR1 DFQATT and CDR2 SNEGSKA come from the germline V gene (reference sequence). The sequenced part of the CDR3 DNA is TGCAGTGCTAGTATGGGTCCCTCGGCGGGA. Encoded protein: CSASMGPSAG. The CDR3 as a whole reads CSASMGPSAGLFF.

This clone was seen repeatedly, ten times or more. The sequenced fragment ends 3 residues before the CDR3 boundary, so the rest is inferred from the germline J gene. The chain combines TRBV2 with TRBJ2-3; 7 bases line up with TRBD2. The CDR3 extends over 14 amino acids. In germline, CDR1 is SNHLY, CDR2 FYNNEI. The junction had 4 bases not matched to a gene; V was cut back by 4 bases and J by 3 bases. Incomplete CDR3 DNA: TGTGCCAGCAGTGTCCAGCGGGGAACAGATACG. It translates to CASSVQRGTDT. The full CDR3 protein is CASSVQRGTDTQYF.

In its sample, this clone was seen a few times. With the read ending 3 residues before the CDR3 end, the germline J gene is used to fill in that end. This chain joins TRBV5-1 and TRBJ2-1; D unclear. V was shortened by 1 base and J by 2 bases, with 10 bases between the two germline ends. Per the germline V gene, CDR1 is SGHRS and CDR2 is YFSETQ. This CDR3 has 15 amino acids. Incomplete CDR3 DNA: TGCGCCAGCAGCTTGAGGGCACCCACCTACAATGAG. Amino acids: CASSLRAPTYNE. The complete CDR3 sequence is CASSLRAPTYNEQFF.

Points on this clone: The read gets to within 3 residues of the CDR3 end, and the germline J gene fills in the rest. The chain employs TRBV18 and TRBJ2-2; 13 bases map to TRBD2. Germline CDR1 reads KGHSH; CDR2 reads LQKENI. CDR3 length: 19 amino acids. V was clipped by 4 bases and J by 0 bases; unmatched bases: 8. This CDR3 is CASSHSSGLAGSNTGELFF. The sequenced part of the CDR3 DNA is TGTGCCAGCTCACACAGTTCGGGACTAGCGGGATCGAACACCGGGGAG.

This clone came up many times. The read is 3 residues too short to cover the CDR3 end, so that end is filled in from the germline J gene. The chain joins TRBV29-1 to TRBJ2-7; D may be TRBD1 (5 bases). This CDR3 contains 12 residues. CDR1 is SQVTM, CDR2 ANQGSEA, per germline. Between the trimmed V and J ends, which lost 6 bases and 4 bases, there was a span of 13 bases. Partial CDR3 DNA: TGCAGCGTCAGTAGTGGGGCTTACGAG. Its translation is CSVSSGAYE. The whole CDR3 protein reads CSVSSGAYEQYF.

This clone was seen only a few times. The read falls 3 residues short of the CDR3 end, and the missing part is taken from the germline J gene. The chain has TRBV7-8 and TRBJ2-7; D unclear. Germline values: CDR1 SGHVS, CDR2 FQNEAQ. The CDR3 covers 14 residues. Deletions cut 1 base from V and 2 bases from J, with 9 bases between. The sequenced CDR3 bases are TGTGCCAGCAGCTTAGGAGCGCCAGCCTACGAG. It codes for CASSLGAPAYE. Given in full, the CDR3 is CASSLGAPAYEQYF.

This clone was counted between two and nine times. The CDR3 extends 3 residues past the end of the read, so its final part is completed from the germline J gene. The chain uses TRBV2 and TRBJ2-7, with a possible D match to TRBD2 (6 bases). Per germline, CDR1 SNHLY and CDR2 FYNNEI. The V end lost 3 bases, the J end lost 5 bases, and 17 bases lay between the germline ends. This CDR3 contains 15 residues. The sequenced CDR3 bases are TGTGCCAGCAGTGACCCGACTAGGTTAGGTGACGAG. This codes for CASSDPTRLGDE. The entire CDR3 sequence reads CASSDPTRLGDEQYF.

This clone occurred a few times. Read coverage stops 3 residues before the CDR3 terminus; the germline J gene supplies the remainder. This rearrangement joins TRBV7-2 to TRBJ2-3; D is unresolved. Germline-derived CDR1 and CDR2 are SGHTA and FQGNSA. This CDR3 is 14 amino acids long. The part of the CDR3 DNA that was read is TGTGCCAGCAGCTTAGAGGCTGGCGGAATTGCG. Translated, it gives CASSLEAGGIA. The CDR3 reads in full as CASSLEAGGIAQYF.

Comment on this clone: The read falls 3 residues short of the CDR3 end, and the missing part is taken from the germline J gene. The chain links TRBV2 to TRBJ2-2; 10 bases map to TRBD1. The V gene's germline CDR1 is SNHLY and CDR2 FYNNEI. The J segment lost 6 bases and the V segment lost 7 bases, leaving 8 bases of the junction unmatched. The length of the CDR3 is 15 residues. CDR3 loop: CASNRDRGFSGELFF. The DNA read from the CDR3 is TGTGCCAGCAACCGGGACAGGGGTTTCTCCGGGGAG. The variable domain in full, completed from reference TRBV2 and TRBJ2-2, reads EPEVTQTPSHQVTQMGQEVILRCVPISNHLYFYWYRQILGQKVEFLVSFYNNEISEKSEIFDDQFSVERPDGSNFTLKIRSTKLEDSAMYFCASNRDRGFSGELFFGEGSRLTVL.

In the case of this clone: An end of the junction differs from the germline gene, which may be a read error. The CDR3 goes on 3 residues after the read ends, and that part is filled in from the germline J gene. V gene TRBV19 combines with J gene TRBJ2-5, with a possible D match to TRBD2 (7 bases). The CDR3 is 17 residues long. Germline V CDR1 and CDR2: LNHDA, SQIVND (reference sequence). The sequenced CDR3 bases are TGTGCCAGTGGTATAGGGGCCGGAGGGGGACTACAAGAGACC. This gives the protein CASGIGAGGGLQET. In full, the CDR3 is CASGIGAGGGLQETQYF. Complete variable domain (other parts from reference TRBV19 and TRBJ2-5): DGGITQSPKYLFRKEGQNVTLSCEQNLNHDAMYWYRQDPGQGLRLIYYSQIVNDFQKGDIAEGYSVSREKKESFPLTVTSAQKNPTAFYLCASGIGAGGGLQETQYFGPGTRLLVL.

In its sample, this clone was seen many times. The read is 3 residues too short to cover the CDR3 end, so that end is filled in from the germline J gene. This chain uses TRBV19 with TRBJ2-3; possible D gene TRBD2, 6 bases. The CDR3 sequence is 11 residues long. Germline CDR1 reads LNHDA; CDR2 reads SQIVND (reference sequence). Trimming shortened V by 7 bases and J by 6 bases, and 8 bases separated the two germline ends. CDR3 bases read: TGTGCCAGTATGGAGGGGGATACG. It yields the protein CASMEGDT. Given in full, the CDR3 is CASMEGDTQYF.

About this clone: The read finishes 3 residues shy of the CDR3 end, and the germline J gene is used to complete it. The rearrangement uses TRBV2 and TRBJ1-5; D is ambiguous. The CDR3 runs to 14 residues. The V gene lost 7 bases and the J gene lost 4 bases, with 14 bases spanning the gap. Germline assignment: CDR1 SNHLY and CDR2 FYNNEI. CDR3 bases read: TGTGCCAGCAATTATGGCCAGGAGAATCAGCCC. Translation: CASNYGQENQP. Given in full, the CDR3 is CASNYGQENQPQHF. The variable domain in full, completed from reference TRBV2 and TRBJ1-5, reads EPEVTQTPSHQVTQMGQEVILRCVPISNHLYFYWYRQILGQKVEFLVSFYNNEISEKSEIFDDQFSVERPDGSNFTLKIRSTKLEDSAMYFCASNYGQENQPQHFGDGTRLSIL.